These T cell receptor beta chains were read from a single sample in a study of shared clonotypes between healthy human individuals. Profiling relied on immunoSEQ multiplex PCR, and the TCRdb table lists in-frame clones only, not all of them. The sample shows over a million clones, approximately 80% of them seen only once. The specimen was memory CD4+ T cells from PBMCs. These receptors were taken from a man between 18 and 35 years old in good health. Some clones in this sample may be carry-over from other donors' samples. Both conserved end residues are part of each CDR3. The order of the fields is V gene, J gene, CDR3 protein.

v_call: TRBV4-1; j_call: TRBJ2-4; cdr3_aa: CASSQRQGDIQYF
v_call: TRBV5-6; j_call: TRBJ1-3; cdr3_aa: CASSQPGGYSGNTIYF
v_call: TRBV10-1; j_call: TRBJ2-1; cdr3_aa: CASSDRSSLVFF
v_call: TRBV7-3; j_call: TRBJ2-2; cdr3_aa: CASSPGRAGTGELFF
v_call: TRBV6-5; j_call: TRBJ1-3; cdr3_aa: CAVRTGPGNTIYF
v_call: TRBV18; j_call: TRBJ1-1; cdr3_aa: CASANSLIENTEAFF
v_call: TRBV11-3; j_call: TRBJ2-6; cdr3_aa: CASSSQGPGANVLTF
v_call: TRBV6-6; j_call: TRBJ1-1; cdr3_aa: CASSYPGPEAFF
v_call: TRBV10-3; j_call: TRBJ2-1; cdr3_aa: CAIMTSGGLKQQFF
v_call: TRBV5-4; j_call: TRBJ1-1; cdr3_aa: CASSLKAGTEAFF
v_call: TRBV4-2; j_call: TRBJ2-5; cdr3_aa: CASSPRDRGQETQYF
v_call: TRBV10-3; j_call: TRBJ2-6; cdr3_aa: CAISLGTVIQSRANVLTF
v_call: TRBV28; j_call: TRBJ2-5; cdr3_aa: CASSPRGYQETQYF
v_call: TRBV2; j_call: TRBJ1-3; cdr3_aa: CASSEEWGNTIYF
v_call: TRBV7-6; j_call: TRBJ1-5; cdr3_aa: CASSLVWLRNQPQHF
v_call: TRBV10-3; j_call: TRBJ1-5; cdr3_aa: CAITEFTDQPQHF
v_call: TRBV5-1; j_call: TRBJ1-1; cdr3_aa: CASSPDRVGTEAFF
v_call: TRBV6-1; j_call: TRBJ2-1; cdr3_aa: CASSRLAGGEQFF
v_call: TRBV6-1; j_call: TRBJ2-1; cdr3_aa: CASSGLVDTGNNEQFF
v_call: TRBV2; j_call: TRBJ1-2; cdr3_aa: CASDRSNYGYTF
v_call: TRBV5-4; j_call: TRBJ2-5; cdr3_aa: CASSLARVGGETQYF
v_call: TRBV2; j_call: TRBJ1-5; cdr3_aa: CASSGQLLNQPQHF
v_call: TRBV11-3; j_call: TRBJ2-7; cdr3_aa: CASSVQPYEQYF
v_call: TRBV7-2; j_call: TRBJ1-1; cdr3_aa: CASSLFGPNTEAFF
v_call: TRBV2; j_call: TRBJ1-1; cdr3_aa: CASRPRDRGFMNTEAFF
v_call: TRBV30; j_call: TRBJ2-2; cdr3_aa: CAWIDRAPFTGELFF
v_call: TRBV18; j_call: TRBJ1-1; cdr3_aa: CASSPSVRVEAFF
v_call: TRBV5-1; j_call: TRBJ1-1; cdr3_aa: CASSLQGGTEAFF
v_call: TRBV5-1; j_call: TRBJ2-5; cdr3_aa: CASSLGLAGVPNQETQYF
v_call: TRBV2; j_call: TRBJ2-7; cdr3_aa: CASSERFYEQYF
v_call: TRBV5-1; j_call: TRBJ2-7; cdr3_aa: CASSPDGTPYEQYF
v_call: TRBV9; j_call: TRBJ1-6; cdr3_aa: CASSSGQGRSPLHF
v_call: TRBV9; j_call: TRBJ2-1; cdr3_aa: CASSLRGASSYNEQFF
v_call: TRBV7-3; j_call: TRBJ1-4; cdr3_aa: CASSLGTNEKLFF
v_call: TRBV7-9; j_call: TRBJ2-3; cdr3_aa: CASSPSRADTQYF
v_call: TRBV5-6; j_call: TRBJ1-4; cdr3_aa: CASNLWGATNEKLFF
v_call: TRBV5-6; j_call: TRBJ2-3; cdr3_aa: CASSKQGASGGTDTQYF
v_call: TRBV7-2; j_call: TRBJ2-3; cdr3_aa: CASQNRDRVTDTQYF
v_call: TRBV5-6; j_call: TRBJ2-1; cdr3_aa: CASSPGQGDEQFF
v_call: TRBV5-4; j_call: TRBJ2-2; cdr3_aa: CASGTPGLADTGELFF
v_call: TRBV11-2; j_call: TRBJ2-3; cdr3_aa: CASSLDGTSADTQYF
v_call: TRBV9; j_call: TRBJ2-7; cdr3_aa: CASSAGVGGAVRTSYEQYF
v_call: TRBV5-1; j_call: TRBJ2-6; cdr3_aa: CASRGRDTPPSGANVLTF